Listed here are 24 T cell receptor beta chains from one sample, sequenced in a study of cytomegalovirus exposure and HLA in healthy donors. Use of 60 Vbeta and 13 Jbeta primers characterized the PCR. Repertoires were generated with immunoSEQ multiplex PCR, while TCRdb's copy carries only in-frame clones and drops some. This repertoire shows approximately 130,000 clones, around 70% found once; its top ten account for roughly 3%. Material for sequencing was PBMCs. The source is a man between 25 and 39 years old in good health and CMV-seronegative.

V usage is TRBV5-1 and J usage is TRBJ2-2; the match to TRBD1 covers 8 bases. V shed 1 base and J 6 bases; nucleotides not matched to a gene: 5. The germline V gene encodes CDR1 SGHRS and CDR2 YFSETQ. The CDR3 contains 15 residues. The CDR3: CASSLPDRVPGELFF. The CDR3 coding sequence is TGCGCCAGCAGCTTGCCGGACAGGGTCCCCGGGGAGCTGTTTTTT.

With regard to this clone: One end of the junction does not line up with germline, which may come from a read error. The V gene is TRBV7-7, the J gene TRBJ2-1, with D uncertain. CDR1 and CDR2 from the germline V gene are SSHAT and FNYEAQ (reference sequence). The CDR3 runs to 13 residues. CDR3 sequence (DNA): TGTGCTAGCAGCTTAGGCGAGTACAATGAGCAGTTCTTC. Protein: CASSLGEYNEQFF.

This clone was detected a few times. The chain couples TRBV7-9 to TRBJ2-5, with TRBD2 matching 10 bases. Germline values: CDR1 SEHNR, CDR2 FQNEAQ (reference sequence). J gave up 5 bases and V 7 bases, and 7 bases lay outside the gene matches. The CDR3 is 14 amino acids. The CDR3 region has the DNA TGTGCCAGCAAGAGCGGGGGGGTGGTGGAGACCCAGTACTTC. Protein product: CASKSGGVVETQYF.

The rearrangement uses TRBV5-1 and TRBJ2-3, with 10 positions matching TRBD1. The CDR3 length is 15 residues. Germline assignment: CDR1 SGHRS and CDR2 YFSETQ. Unmatched junction bases numbered 5, after V lost 4 bases and J lost 3 bases. The chain's CDR3 is CASSVGTGETDTQYF. The CDR3 region has the DNA TGCGCCAGCAGCGTTGGGACAGGGGAAACAGATACGCAGTATTTT. The full variable domain, with the rest looked up from reference TRBV5-1 and TRBJ2-3, is KAGVTQTPRYLIKTRGQQVTLSCSPISGHRSVSWYQQTPGQGLQFLFEYFSETQRNKGNFPGRFSGRQFSNSRSEMNVSTLELGDSALYLCASSVGTGETDTQYFGPGTRLTVL.

The genes are TRBV7-9 and TRBJ2-7; perhaps TRBD2 as D (6 bases). The V gene's germline CDR1 is SEHNR and CDR2 FQNEAQ (reference sequence). CDR3 length equals 14 residues. V was clipped by 5 bases and J by 7 bases, with 18 bases between them. Written as DNA, the CDR3 is TGTGCCAGCAGCCCACTACGGGAGCTGGTGGAGCAGTACTTC. Its translation is CASSPLRELVEQYF.

The chain links TRBV9 to TRBJ1-4, with 7 bases lining up with TRBD1. J gave up 4 bases and V 0 bases, and 6 bases lay outside the gene matches. Germline V gene data show CDR1 as SGDLS and CDR2 as YYNGEE. This CDR3 spans 16 amino acids. CDR3 amino acids: CASSVAAGQINEKLFF. The CDR3 region has the DNA TGTGCCAGCAGCGTAGCCGCGGGACAGATTAATGAAAAACTGTTTTTT.

V usage is TRBV10-1 and J usage is TRBJ2-7; TRBD1 aligns across 9 bases. Germline trimming cut 2 bases from V and 1 base from J; bases unmatched to any gene: 9. CDR1 and CDR2 (germline): WNHNN, SYGVQD (reference sequence). The CDR3 totals 17 residues. The CDR3 sequence: CASSETAGTGKSYEQYF. In nucleotides, the CDR3 is TGCGCCAGCAGTGAGACCGCCGGGACAGGGAAATCCTACGAGCAGTACTTC.

The rearrangement links TRBV29-1 to TRBJ2-1, with D possibly matching TRBD2 (7 bases). The V and J ends lost 8 bases and 8 bases respectively, with 16 bases between them. The CDR3 has 12 residues. The germline CDR1 and CDR2 sequences are SQVTM and ANQGSEA. Here the CDR3 DNA reads TGCAGCTCTAGAGGGGGGGCTGATGAGCAGTTCTTC. Its protein is CSSRGGADEQFF.

The chain uses TRBV5-1 and TRBJ1-1; D might be TRBD1 (5 bases). Trimming cost V 4 bases and J 5 bases, with 12 bases left between them. Germline assignment: CDR1 SGHRS and CDR2 YFSETQ. The CDR3 is 13 amino acids. The CDR3 region is CASSPEPGTEAFF. In DNA, the CDR3 is TGCGCCAGCAGCCCAGAGCCAGGGACTGAAGCTTTCTTT. The full variable domain, with the rest looked up from reference TRBV5-1 and TRBJ1-1, is KAGVTQTPRYLIKTRGQQVTLSCSPISGHRSVSWYQQTPGQGLQFLFEYFSETQRNKGNFPGRFSGRQFSNSRSEMNVSTLELGDSALYLCASSPEPGTEAFFGQGTRLTVV.

This clone has more than one count but fewer than ten. This sample also contains other DNA sequences that code for the same CDR3. The rearrangement links TRBV4-2 to TRBJ1-3, with D possibly TRBD1 on 5 matching bases. Trimming took off 4 bases at V and 4 bases at J, with 20 bases between the two ends. The CDR3 spans 17 residues. Per the germline V gene, CDR1 is LGHNA and CDR2 is YNFKEQ. The CDR3 DNA follows: TGTGCCAGCAGCCCGAACTCCTTACAGGAGTTCGGAAACACCATATATTTT. It yields the protein CASSPNSLQEFGNTIYF.

The CDR3 bases are TGTGCCAGCAGCCAAGACGTTTTAACTAGCGGCGAACTAGCCAAAAACATTCAGTACTTC. Amino acids: CASSQDVLTSGELAKNIQYF. This chain uses TRBV14 with TRBJ2-4, with 8 bases matching TRBD2. The CDR3 totals 20 residues. The junction had 13 bases not matched to a gene; V was cut back by 0 bases and J by 0 bases. Per germline, CDR1 SGHDN and CDR2 FVKESK.

The chain has TRBV4-2 and TRBJ2-7, with 10 bases matching TRBD2. The V gene end was trimmed by 5 bases and the J gene end by 2 bases; junction bases not matched to a gene: 9. The V gene's germline CDR1 is LGHNA and CDR2 YNFKEQ. The CDR3 is 16 residues long. The CDR3: CASSSMGLANTYEQYF. Here the CDR3 DNA reads TGTGCCAGCAGCTCAATGGGACTAGCGAACACCTACGAGCAGTACTTC.

This clone has a handful of counts. The rearrangement joins TRBV5-8 to TRBJ2-1; D is possibly TRBD2 (5 bases). V was trimmed by 2 bases and J by 5 bases, leaving 11 bases between them. The CDR3 is 14 residues long. Germline assignment: CDR1 SGHTS and CDR2 YDEGEE. CDR3 in amino acids: CASSLWRVNNEQFF. The DNA for the CDR3 is TGTGCCAGCAGCTTATGGCGGGTTAACAATGAGCAGTTCTTC.

The CDR3 sequence: CASSRHPDRGGGEKLFF. The DNA of the CDR3 is TGCGCCAGCAGCCGCCACCCTGACAGGGGCGGTGGTGAAAAACTGTTTTTT. The genes are TRBV5-1 and TRBJ1-4; 8 bases fit TRBD1. CDR3 length: 17 residues. Germline CDR1 SGHRS, CDR2 YFSETQ. Trimming removed 4 bases from V and 7 bases from J; junction bases left unmatched: 15.

V gene TRBV19 combines with J gene TRBJ2-1, with D perhaps matching TRBD2 (7 bases). From germline, CDR1 is LNHDA and CDR2 SQIVND (reference sequence). The ends were cut back, 5 bases at V and 8 bases at J, with 16 bases in the middle. The length of the CDR3 is 14 residues. DNA for the CDR3: TGTGCCAGTAGTTTACTGGGCGGGGGCTATGAGCAGTTCTTC. It yields the protein CASSLLGGGYEQFF.

For the CDR3, the DNA is TGTGCCAGCAGACAGACAGGGGGCGCGGGGACAGATACGCAGTATTTT. The encoded protein is CASRQTGGAGTDTQYF. The chain uses TRBV5-4 and TRBJ2-3; 10 nucleotides match TRBD1. This CDR3 is 16 amino acids long. The germline V gene encodes CDR1 SGHNT and CDR2 YYREEE (reference sequence). Unmatched junction bases numbered 9, after V lost 5 bases and J lost 3 bases.

CDR3 sequence: CASSRTVYGYTF. In nucleotides, the CDR3 is TGTGCCAGCAGTCGAACAGTATATGGCTACACCTTC. The chain combines TRBV25-1 with TRBJ1-2; D gene ambiguous. This CDR3 has 12 amino acids. Germline V gives CDR1 MGHDK, CDR2 SYGVNS. Trimming cost V 5 bases and J 5 bases, with 9 bases left between them.

This clone was observed a few times. The chain links TRBV10-3 to TRBJ2-6; D call uncertain. CDR1 and CDR2 from the germline V gene are ENHRY and SYGVKD. V was pared by 0 bases and J by 0 bases, with 3 bases between. There are 15 residues in the CDR3. CDR3 nucleotides: TGTGCCATCAGTGAGTCCAGCTCTGGGGCCAACGTCCTGACTTTC. It yields the protein CAISESSSGANVLTF.

This clone has only a few counts. The chain recombines TRBV7-9 with TRBJ2-5; D gene ambiguous. The CDR3 has 11 amino acids. Trimming took off 6 bases at V and 3 bases at J, with 5 bases between the two ends. Germline V gene lookup returns CDR1 SEHNR and CDR2 FQNEAQ (reference sequence). Here the CDR3 reads CASSNKETQYF. For the CDR3, the DNA is TGTGCCAGCAGTAACAAAGAGACCCAGTACTTC.

The chain couples TRBV7-3 to TRBJ2-5; 9 nucleotides agree with TRBD1. Germline CDR1 reads SGHTA; CDR2 reads FQGTGA. Trimming cost V 5 bases and J 3 bases; bases outside gene matches: 7. The CDR3 consists of 15 residues. This CDR3 is CASSPRDRAEETQYF. As DNA, the CDR3 is TGTGCCAGCAGCCCCCGGGACAGGGCCGAAGAGACCCAGTACTTC.

This chain connects TRBV7-8 to TRBJ1-6; 8 bases agree with TRBD1. The V and J ends lost 7 bases and 0 bases, in that order; junction bases with no gene match: 11. The CDR3 is 18 residues long. Germline lookup yields CDR1 SGHVS and CDR2 FQNEAQ. CDR3 in amino acids: CASKASGQASSYNSPLHF. The DNA for the CDR3 is TGTGCCAGCAAAGCGTCGGGACAGGCGAGCTCCTATAATTCACCCCTCCACTTT.

DNA for the CDR3: TGTGCCAGCAGCAAACAGGGGGGACACCTGGGAGAGACCCAGTACTTC. Protein sequence: CASSKQGGHLGETQYF. The chain uses TRBV9 and TRBJ2-5; the match to TRBD1 covers 8 bases. The trim removed 4 bases at V and 4 bases at J, leaving 12 bases unmatched. The CDR3 length is 16 residues. Germline V gene sequence: CDR1 SGDLS, CDR2 YYNGEE.

This clone was counted a single time. The chain carries TRBV21-1 and TRBJ2-5; TRBD2, the table's D call, lacks a check against the DNA. TRBV21-1 counts as a pseudogene. CDR3 length: 18 amino acids. The CDR3 reads CASSKGGSGGRDKETQYF. In nucleotides, the CDR3 is TGTGCCAGCAGCAAAGGAGGGAGTGGCGGGAGAGACAAAGAGACCCAGTACTTC.

The CDR3 region has the DNA TGTGCCAGTAGTACCACAGCCACCTACGAGCAGTACTTC. It yields the protein CASSTTATYEQYF. This rearrangement joins TRBV19 to TRBJ2-7; D not certain. The CDR3 is 13 amino acids. Germline CDR1 is LNHDA and CDR2 is SQIVND (reference sequence). Trimming pared 4 bases from V and 2 bases from J, leaving 9 bases between.